This is a list of T cell receptor beta chains from one sample in a study of CD8+CD57+ T cells in acquired aplastic anemia. TCRdb re-analysed the reads in MiXCR, keeping a single row per CDR3 protein. The data hold approximately 130,000 distinct CDR3 sequences, with around two fifths observed a single time. The sample was sorted CD4+, CD8+, or CD8+CD57+ T cells (not recorded which) from PBMCs. These TCRs come from a human donor in good health, serving as a control. CDR3s include the opening cysteine and the closing phenylalanine or tryptophan. Each record gives: CDR3 length, J gene, D gene, clone size, V gene, CDR3 DNA, CDR3 protein. D genes are given only for firm matches. Rows give clone size only sometimes, using once, few, many, or a class for an expanded clone.

12,TRBJ2-6,TRBD1,.,TRBV10-3,TGTGCCAGCGAAGCGCCGGGACAGCAAACGGCTTTC,CASEAPGQQTAF
12,TRBJ2-7,TRBD1,many,TRBV10-3,TGTGCCATCAGCGGACAGGGCTACGAGCAGTACTTC,CAISGQGYEQYF
15,TRBJ2-7,TRBD2,many,TRBV16,TGTGCCAGCATGAGCGGGAGGTTCACTACTACGAGGCAGTACTTC,CASMSGRFTTTRQYF
14,TRBJ2-1,.,.,TRBV25-1,TGTGCCAGCTCACCCGGGCCTTCCTACAATGAGCAGCTCTTC,CASSPGPSYNEQLF
14,TRBJ1-5,.,.,TRBV2,TGTGCCAGCACTAGGGCGGGGGCGATTCAGCCCCAGCATTTT,CASTRAGAIQPQHF
15,TRBJ2-7,TRBD1,.,TRBV2,TGTGCCGGCAGACAAACAGGGGCCCTCTCCTACGAGCAGTACTTC,CAGRQTGALSYEQYF
15,TRBJ2-1,.,.,TRBV3-1,TGTGCCAGCAGCCACGGATTCAGGGGAAGCAATGAGCAGTTCTTC,CASSHGFRGSNEQFF
16,TRBJ1-4,.,.,TRBV5-1,TGCGCCAGCAGCTCGGTAGGGGGAGCAACTAATGAAAAACTGTTTTTT,CASSSVGGATNEKLFF
16,TRBJ2-1,TRBD2,many,TRBV12-3/TRBV12-4,TGTGCCAGCAGCCTTTCCGGACTAGCGGGAGACAATGAGCAGTTCTTC,CASSLSGLAGDNEQFF
13,TRBJ2-5,.,many,TRBV2,TGTGCCAGCAGGACGGGACCGGAGGGGACCCAGTACTTC,CASRTGPEGTQYF
13,TRBJ1-1,.,many,TRBV30,TGTGCCTGGACCTGGAGGGTGGACACTGAAGCTTTCTTT,CAWTWRVDTEAFF
14,TRBJ2-7,TRBD1,many,TRBV6-1,TGTGCCAGTAAAAGGGGACAGAGTGTCTACGAGCAGTACTTC,CASKRGQSVYEQYF
15,TRBJ2-5,TRBD2,.,TRBV10-3,TGTGCCATCAGTGACGAGGAGGGAGGGAGGGAGACCCAGTACTTC,CAISDEEGGRETQYF
13,TRBJ1-6,.,many,TRBV12-3/TRBV12-4,TGTGCCAGCAGTTCCTCAGGGAGGCCACCCCTCCACTTT,CASSSSGRPPLHF
16,TRBJ2-1,.,.,TRBV11-2,TGTGCCAGCAGCTCTATGACAGGAAGCTCCTACAATGAGCAGTTCTTC,CASSSMTGSSYNEQFF
13,TRBJ1-1,TRBD1,medium-sized,TRBV15,TGTGCCACCAGCAGACGGGACAGGACTGAAGCTTTCTTT,CATSRRDRTEAFF